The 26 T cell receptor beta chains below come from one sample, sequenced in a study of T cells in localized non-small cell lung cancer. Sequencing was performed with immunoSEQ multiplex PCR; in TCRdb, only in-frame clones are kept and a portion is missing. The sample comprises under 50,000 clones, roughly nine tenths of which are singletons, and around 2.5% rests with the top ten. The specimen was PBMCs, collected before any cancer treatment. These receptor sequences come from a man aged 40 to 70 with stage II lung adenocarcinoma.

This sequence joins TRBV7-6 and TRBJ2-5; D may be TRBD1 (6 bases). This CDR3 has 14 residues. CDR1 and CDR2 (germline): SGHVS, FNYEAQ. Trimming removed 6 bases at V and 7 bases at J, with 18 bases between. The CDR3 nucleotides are TGTGCCAGCAGGGACAGAACGGGTTTTGGGACCCAGTACTTC. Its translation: CASRDRTGFGTQYF. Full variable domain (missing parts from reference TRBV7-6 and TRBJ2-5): GAGVSQSPRYKVTKRGQDVALRCDPISGHVSLYWYRQALGQGPEFLTYFNYEAQQDKSGLPNDRFSAERPEGSISTLTIQRTEQRDSAMYRCASRDRTGFGTQYFGPGTRLLVL.

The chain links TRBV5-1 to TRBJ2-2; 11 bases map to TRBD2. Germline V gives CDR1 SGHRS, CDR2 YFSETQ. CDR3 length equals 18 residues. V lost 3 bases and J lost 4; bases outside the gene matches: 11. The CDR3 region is CASSWVVLAGDLTGELFF. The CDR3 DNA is TGCGCCAGCAGCTGGGTGGTACTAGCGGGGGACCTCACCGGGGAGCTGTTTTTT. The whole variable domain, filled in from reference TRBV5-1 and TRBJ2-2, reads KAGVTQTPRYLIKTRGQQVTLSCSPISGHRSVSWYQQTPGQGLQFLFEYFSETQRNKGNFPGRFSGRQFSNSRSEMNVSTLELGDSALYLCASSWVVLAGDLTGELFFGEGSRLTVL.

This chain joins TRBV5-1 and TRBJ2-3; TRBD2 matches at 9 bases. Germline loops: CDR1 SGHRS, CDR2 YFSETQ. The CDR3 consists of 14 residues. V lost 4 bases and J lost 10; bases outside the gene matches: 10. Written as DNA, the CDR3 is TGCGCCAGCAGCCCTAGCGGGGTCGCAGCAGCGCAGTATTTT. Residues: CASSPSGVAAAQYF.

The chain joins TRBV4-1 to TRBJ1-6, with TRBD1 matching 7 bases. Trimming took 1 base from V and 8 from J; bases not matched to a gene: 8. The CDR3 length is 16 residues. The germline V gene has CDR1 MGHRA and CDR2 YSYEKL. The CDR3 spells CASSQVSGGSYSPLHF. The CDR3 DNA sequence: TGCGCCAGCAGCCAAGTGTCAGGGGGTTCTTATTCACCCCTCCACTTT.

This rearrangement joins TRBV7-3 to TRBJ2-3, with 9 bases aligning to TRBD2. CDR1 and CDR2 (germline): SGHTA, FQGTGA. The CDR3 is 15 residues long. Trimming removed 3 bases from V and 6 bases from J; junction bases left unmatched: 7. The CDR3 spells CASSLAGTSLDTQYF. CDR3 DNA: TGTGCCAGCAGCTTGGCAGGGACTAGCCTGGATACGCAGTATTTT.

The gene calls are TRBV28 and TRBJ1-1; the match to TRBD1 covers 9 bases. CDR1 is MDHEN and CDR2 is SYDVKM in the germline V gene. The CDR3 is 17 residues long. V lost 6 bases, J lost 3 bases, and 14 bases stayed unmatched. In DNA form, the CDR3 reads TGTGCCAGCAGCCCATCCCCAGAGACAGGGGGATACACTGAAGCTTTCTTT. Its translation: CASSPSPETGGYTEAFF.

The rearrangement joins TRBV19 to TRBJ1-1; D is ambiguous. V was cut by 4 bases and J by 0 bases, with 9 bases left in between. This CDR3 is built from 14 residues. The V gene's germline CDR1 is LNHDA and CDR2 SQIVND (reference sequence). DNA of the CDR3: TGTGCCAGTAGTACAAGATCGATGAACACTGAAGCTTTCTTT. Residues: CASSTRSMNTEAFF.

The DNA for the CDR3 is TGTGCCAGCAGCTTAGGCCTGGCAGAGCAGTACTTC. This encodes CASSLGLAEQYF. The chain couples TRBV13 to TRBJ2-7, with D uncertain. In germline, CDR1 is PRHDT, CDR2 FYEKMQ (reference sequence). The V and J ends lost 0 bases and 7 bases respectively, with 7 bases between them. The CDR3 runs 12 residues.

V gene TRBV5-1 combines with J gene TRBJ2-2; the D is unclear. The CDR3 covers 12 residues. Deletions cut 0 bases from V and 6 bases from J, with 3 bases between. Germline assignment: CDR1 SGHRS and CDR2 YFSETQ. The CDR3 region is CASSLGAGELFF. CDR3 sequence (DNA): TGCGCCAGCAGCTTGGGGGCCGGGGAGCTGTTTTTT.

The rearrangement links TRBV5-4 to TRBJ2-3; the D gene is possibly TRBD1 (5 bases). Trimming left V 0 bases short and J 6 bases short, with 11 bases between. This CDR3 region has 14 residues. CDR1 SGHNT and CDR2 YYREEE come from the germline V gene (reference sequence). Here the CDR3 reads CASSLAAGLDTQYF. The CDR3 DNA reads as TGTGCCAGCAGCTTGGCCGCAGGGTTGGATACGCAGTATTTT. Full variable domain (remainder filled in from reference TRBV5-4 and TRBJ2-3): ETGVTQSPTHLIKTRGQQVTLRCSSQSGHNTVSWYQQALGQGPQFIFQYYREEENGRGNFPPRFSGLQFPNYSSELNVNALELDDSALYLCASSLAAGLDTQYFGPGTRLTVL.

The CDR3 nucleotides read TGTGCCAGCACATTGGGCTATGGCTACACCTTC. Amino acids: CASTLGYGYTF. This chain uses TRBV6-1 with TRBJ1-2; D is uncertain. The CDR3 runs to 11 residues. Germline V gene data show CDR1 as MNHNS and CDR2 as SASEGT. The V gene lost 7 bases and the J gene lost 4 bases, with 7 bases spanning the gap.

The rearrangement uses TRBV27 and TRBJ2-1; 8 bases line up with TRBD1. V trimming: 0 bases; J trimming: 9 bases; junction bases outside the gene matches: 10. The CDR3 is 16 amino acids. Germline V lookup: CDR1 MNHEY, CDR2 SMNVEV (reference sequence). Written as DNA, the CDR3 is TGTGCCAGCAGTTTATCGGGCAGGACAGGGTGGATTGAGCAGTTCTTC. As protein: CASSLSGRTGWIEQFF.

The CDR3 loop is CASSTGTGGHSNQPQHF. The CDR3 nucleotides are TGTGCCAGCAGTACCGGGACAGGCGGACATAGCAATCAGCCCCAGCATTTT. J is TRBJ1-5 and V is TRBV27, with 8 bases matching TRBD1. CDR3 length: 17 amino acids. With V trimmed by 5 bases and J by 0 bases, 9 bases remained unmatched. CDR1 is MNHEY and CDR2 is SMNVEV in the germline V gene (reference sequence).

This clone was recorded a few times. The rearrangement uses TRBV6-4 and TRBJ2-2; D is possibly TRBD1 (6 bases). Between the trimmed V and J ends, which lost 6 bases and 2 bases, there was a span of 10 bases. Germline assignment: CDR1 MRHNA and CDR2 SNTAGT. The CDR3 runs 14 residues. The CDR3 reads CASSPGTNTGELFF. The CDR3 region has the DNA TGTGCCAGCAGCCCCGGGACAAACACCGGGGAGCTGTTTTTT.

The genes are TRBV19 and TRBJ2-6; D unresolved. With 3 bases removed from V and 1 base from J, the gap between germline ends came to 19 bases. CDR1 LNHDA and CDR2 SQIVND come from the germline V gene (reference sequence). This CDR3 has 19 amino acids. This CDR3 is CASSIFLGSPFSGANVLTF. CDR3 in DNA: TGTGCCAGTAGTATTTTTCTGGGAAGTCCATTTTCTGGGGCCAACGTCCTGACTTTC.

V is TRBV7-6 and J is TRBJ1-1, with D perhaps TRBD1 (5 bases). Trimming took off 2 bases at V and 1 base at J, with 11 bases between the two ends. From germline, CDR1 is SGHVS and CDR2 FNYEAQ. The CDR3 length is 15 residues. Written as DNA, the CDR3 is TGTGCCAGCAGCTTATTGAATGACAGGAACACTGAAGCTTTCTTT. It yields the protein CASSLLNDRNTEAFF.

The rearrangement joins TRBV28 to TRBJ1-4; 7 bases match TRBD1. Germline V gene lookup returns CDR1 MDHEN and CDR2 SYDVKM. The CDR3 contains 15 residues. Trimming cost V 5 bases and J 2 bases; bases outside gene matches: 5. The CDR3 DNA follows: TGTGCCAGCAGTCCCACAGGGGACACTAATGAAAAACTGTTTTTT. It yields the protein CASSPTGDTNEKLFF. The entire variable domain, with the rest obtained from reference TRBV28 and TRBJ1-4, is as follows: DVKVTQSSRYLVKRTGEKVFLECVQDMDHENMFWYRQDPGLGLRLIYFSYDVKMKEKGDIPEGYSVSREKKERFSLILESASTNQTSMYLCASSPTGDTNEKLFFGSGTQLSVL.

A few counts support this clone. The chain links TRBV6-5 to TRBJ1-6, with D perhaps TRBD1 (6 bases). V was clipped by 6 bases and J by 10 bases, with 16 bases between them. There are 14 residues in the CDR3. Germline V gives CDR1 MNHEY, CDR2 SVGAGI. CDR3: CASSLNFRGSPLHF. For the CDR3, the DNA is TGTGCCAGCAGCCTCAACTTTAGGGGGTCACCCCTCCACTTT.

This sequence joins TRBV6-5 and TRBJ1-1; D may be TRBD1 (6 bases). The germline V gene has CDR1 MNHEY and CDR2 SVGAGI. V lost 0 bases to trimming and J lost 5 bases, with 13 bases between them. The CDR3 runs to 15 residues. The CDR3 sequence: CASSYSFQGRTEAFF. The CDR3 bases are TGTGCCAGCAGTTACTCGTTTCAGGGGAGGACTGAAGCTTTCTTT.

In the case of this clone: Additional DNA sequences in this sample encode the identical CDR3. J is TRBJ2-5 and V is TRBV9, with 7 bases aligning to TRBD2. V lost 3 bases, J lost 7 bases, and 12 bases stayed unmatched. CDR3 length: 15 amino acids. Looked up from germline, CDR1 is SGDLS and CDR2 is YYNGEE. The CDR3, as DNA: TGTGCCAGCAGCGGAGCAGCGGGGACCTCCGGGACCCAGTACTTC. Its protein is CASSGAAGTSGTQYF.

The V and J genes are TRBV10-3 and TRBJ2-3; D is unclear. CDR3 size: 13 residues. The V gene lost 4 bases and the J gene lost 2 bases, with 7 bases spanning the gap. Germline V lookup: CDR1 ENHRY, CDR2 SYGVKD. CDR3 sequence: CAISGPATDTQYF. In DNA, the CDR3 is TGTGCCATCAGTGGGCCAGCCACAGATACGCAGTATTTT.

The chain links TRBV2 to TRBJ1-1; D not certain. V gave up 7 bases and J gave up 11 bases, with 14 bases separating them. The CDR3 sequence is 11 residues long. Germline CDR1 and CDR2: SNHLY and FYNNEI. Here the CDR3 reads CASIDGVRAFF. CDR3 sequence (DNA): TGTGCCAGCATTGACGGGGTTCGGGCTTTCTTT.

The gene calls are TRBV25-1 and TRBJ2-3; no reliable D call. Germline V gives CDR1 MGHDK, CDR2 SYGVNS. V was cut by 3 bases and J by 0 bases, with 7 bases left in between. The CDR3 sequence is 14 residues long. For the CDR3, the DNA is TGTGCCAGCAGTGACCGTTCGAGCACAGATACGCAGTATTTT. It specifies CASSDRSSTDTQYF.

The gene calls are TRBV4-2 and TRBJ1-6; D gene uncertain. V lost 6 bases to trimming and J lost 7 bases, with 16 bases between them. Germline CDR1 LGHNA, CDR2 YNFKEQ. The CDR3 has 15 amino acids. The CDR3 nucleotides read TGTGCCAGCAGTCCATCAAGAGGCAGAAATTCACCCCTCCACTTT. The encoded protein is CASSPSRGRNSPLHF.

This chain's CDR3 is CASSAGNTGELFF. For the CDR3, the DNA is TGCGCCAGCAGTGCCGGGAACACCGGGGAGCTGTTTTTT. V is TRBV10-1 and J is TRBJ2-2; D ambiguous. Germline assignment: CDR1 WNHNN and CDR2 SYGVQD (reference sequence). CDR3 length: 13 amino acids. V lost 4 bases to trimming and J lost 1 base, with 4 bases between them.

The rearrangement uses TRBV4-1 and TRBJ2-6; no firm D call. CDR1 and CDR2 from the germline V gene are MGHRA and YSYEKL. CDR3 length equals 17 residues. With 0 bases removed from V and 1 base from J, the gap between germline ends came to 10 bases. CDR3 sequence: CASSQDERSSGANVLTF. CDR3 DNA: TGCGCCAGCAGCCAAGACGAACGGTCATCTGGGGCCAACGTCCTGACTTTC.